The 5 T cell receptor beta chains presented below share a single source sample, sequenced in a study of blood T cells in healthy people across ages. Using a J-beta primer mix together with a sample-barcoded 5' primer, a second PCR was run for about 6 to 11 cycles. From the 5' RACE reads, TCRdb called clonotypes with MiXCR, one entry per CDR3 protein. The sample lists approximately 850,000 distinct CDR3 sequences; 55% to 70% were seen once. Input material: blood. These receptors were collected from a man under 40 in good health.

This clonotype was detected once. CDR3 amino acids: CASSVQGRYEQYF. CDR3 coding DNA: TGTGCCAGCAGTGTTCAGGGCAGATACGAGCAGTACTTC. The chain joins TRBV27 to TRBJ2-7, with D tentatively TRBD1 (5 bases). The CDR3 is 13 residues long. Looked up from germline, CDR1 is MNHEY and CDR2 is SMNVEV (reference sequence). V was shortened by 5 bases and J by 4 bases, with 12 bases between the two germline ends.

This clonotype was counted a single time. V usage is TRBV6-1 and J usage is TRBJ1-4; D ambiguous. The CDR3 runs 14 residues. Trimming cost V 6 bases and J 0 bases, with 8 bases left between them. Looked up from germline, CDR1 is MNHNS and CDR2 is SASEGT. The DNA of the CDR3 is TGTGCCAGCAGATCGGGTCCAACTAATGAAAAACTGTTTTTT. It codes for CASRSGPTNEKLFF.

This clonotype was counted a few times. The chain employs TRBV6-1 and TRBJ2-3, with D uncertain. V was clipped by 4 bases and J by 2 bases, with 10 bases between them. Germline loops: CDR1 MNHNS, CDR2 SASEGT. The CDR3 totals 14 residues. This CDR3 is CASSVLSFTDTQYF. The CDR3 coding sequence is TGTGCCAGCAGTGTCCTAAGCTTCACAGATACGCAGTATTTT.

The chain couples TRBV6-5 to TRBJ2-7; 9 nucleotides line up with TRBD1. Germline lookup yields CDR1 MNHEY and CDR2 SVGAGI. The CDR3 has 15 residues. V lost 6 bases and J lost 6; bases outside the gene matches: 12. CDR3 residues: CASSRSRDRAGEQYF. The CDR3 DNA follows: TGTGCCAGCAGCCGATCCCGGGACAGGGCAGGCGAGCAGTACTTC.

The chain employs TRBV5-1 and TRBJ2-1, with a possible D match to TRBD2 (6 bases). Germline V gene sequence: CDR1 SGHRS, CDR2 YFSETQ. The CDR3 contains 14 residues. V lost 0 bases to trimming and J lost 9 bases, with 13 bases between them. CDR3 in amino acids: CASSLVRLESEQFF. The CDR3 nucleotides read TGCGCCAGCAGCTTGGTTCGACTAGAGAGTGAGCAGTTCTTC.